This T cell receptor beta chain appears in the sequencing data of a study of blood T cells in healthy people across ages. Drawing of peripheral blood yielded about 9.7 milliliters from each donor. Using a J-beta primer mix together with a sample-barcoded 5' primer, a second PCR was run for about 6 to 12 cycles. The yield of each sample was at least 2.5 million CDR3-containing paired-end reads. TCRdb analysed the 5' RACE reads with MiXCR anew, one entry per CDR3 protein. The sample lists roughly 1.7 million distinct CDR3 sequences, about 31% occurring once. General observations from the study: Both higher diversity and more naive CD4+ cells marked long-lived donors when set against aged donors.

At least ten counts were recorded for this clonotype. Its antigen is unknown. CDR1 and CDR2 (germline): MGHRA, YSYEKL. The CDR3 has 17 residues. The V end lost 1 base, the J end lost 0 bases, and 10 bases lay between the germline ends. The genes are TRBV4-1 and TRBJ2-6; maybe TRBD1 (5 bases). The source material was blood. The source is a woman aged 25 to 39 in good health. The CDR3 coding sequence is TGCGCCAGCAGCCAAGTGGGAAGGGGCTCTGGGGCCAACGTCCTGACTTTC. Translation gives CASSQVGRGSGANVLTF.